Listed below are T cell receptor beta chains from one sample, sequenced in a study of T-cell memory formation after mild COVID-19. TCRdb itself ran the 5' RACE reads through MiXCR, one entry per CDR3 protein. The data show hundreds of thousands of distinct CDR3 sequences, roughly 18% seen once. The sample was PBMCs or a T cell subset sorted from them (not recorded which). Receptors were obtained from an adult woman who had mild COVID-19 (a few samples of this study predate the infection). Cell type and time point are not known. The CDR3 runs from the conserved cysteine through the conserved F or W. The D gene is left open where the match is weak. Clone sizes are given selectively: once, few, many, or a class where the clone is expanded.

>NA|NA|TRBJ2-3|TRBV4-2|13
TGTGCCAGCAGCCAAGATCTAGTAGGGCAGCAGTATTTT
CASSQDLVGQQYF
>NA|NA|TRBJ2-2|TRBV19|14
TGTGCCAGTAGTATCGGGACTCCCCCCGGGGAGCTGTTTTTT
CASSIGTPPGELFF
>few|TRBD1|TRBJ1-6|TRBV11-2|14
TGTGCCAGCAGCTTACAGGGGGCTCAGTCACCCCTCCACTTT
CASSLQGAQSPLHF
>few|NA|TRBJ2-3|TRBV20-1|14
TGCAGTGCCAGACGGAGCGGTAACACAGATACGCAGTATTTT
CSARRSGNTDTQYF
>few|NA|TRBJ1-1|TRBV5-1|16
TGCGCCAGCAGCCCTCTTCTTGGGGGACTTAACACTGAAGCTTTCTTT
CASSPLLGGLNTEAFF
>NA|TRBD1|TRBJ1-4|TRBV3-1|15
TGTGCCAGCAGCCAACAGACAGGGCCTAATGAAAAACTGTTTTTT
CASSQQTGPNEKLFF
>NA|TRBD1|TRBJ1-1|TRBV6-2/TRBV6-3|16
TGTGCCAGCAGTTCGAACCGGGACAGGGTTGGCACTGAAGCTTTCTTT
CASSSNRDRVGTEAFF
>few|NA|TRBJ2-1|TRBV4-3|16
TGCGCCAGCAGCCAAACTCACAGCGGAGGAGGGAATGAGCAGTTCTTC
CASSQTHSGGGNEQFF
>NA|NA|TRBJ1-2|TRBV7-6|15
TGTGCCAGCAGCCTCGACAGCTCCGTTCGCGGTGGCTACACCTTC
CASSLDSSVRGGYTF
>many|NA|TRBJ2-2|TRBV5-1|13
TGCGCCAGCTCGGAGGCGAACACCGGGGAGCTGTTTTTT
CASSEANTGELFF
>few|NA|TRBJ2-2|TRBV6-4|14
TGTGCCAGCAGTGACTCAAGAGACACCGGGGAGCTGTTTTTT
CASSDSRDTGELFF
>few|NA|TRBJ2-1|TRBV28|16
TGTGCCAGCAGTTTCGGCCGGAGACTTTCCTACAATGAGCAGTTCTTC
CASSFGRRLSYNEQFF
>NA|TRBD1|TRBJ1-1|TRBV12-3/TRBV12-4|15
TGTGCCAGCAGTCCCCGGACAGGACTCCCTAGCGAAGCTTTCTTT
CASSPRTGLPSEAFF
>once|NA|TRBJ2-3|TRBV2|13
TGTGCCAGCAGTTACAGGGCTGGAGATACGCAGTATTTT
CASSYRAGDTQYF
>few|NA|TRBJ1-1|TRBV5-8|13
TGTGCCAGCAGCTTCGTAGTGAACACTGAAGCTTTCTTT
CASSFVVNTEAFF
>few|NA|TRBJ2-1|TRBV11-3|15
TGTGCCAGCAGCCCGCCGGGGGAGCTAGACAATGAGCAGTTCTTC
CASSPPGELDNEQFF
>few|TRBD2|TRBJ2-3|TRBV5-1|16
TGCGCCAGCAGCCGGGGACTAGCGGGAGAATTGGATACGCAGTATTTT
CASSRGLAGELDTQYF
>NA|TRBD2|TRBJ2-7|TRBV12-3/TRBV12-4|12
TGTGCCAGCAGTTTGAGTGAGGCGGGGGGGCACTTC
CASSLSEAGGHF
>NA|NA|TRBJ2-7|TRBV3-1|12
TGTGCCAGCACCGACGGGGGCGCTGGGCAGTACTTC
CASTDGGAGQYF
>few|NA|TRBJ2-7|TRBV5-1|14
TGCGCCAGCAGCTTGGAGCCCTACAGCTACGAGCAGTACTTC
CASSLEPYSYEQYF
>NA|NA|TRBJ1-1|TRBV12-3/TRBV12-4|11
TGTGCCAGCAGTTTTAAGGGTAGAGCTTTCTTT
CASSFKGRAFF
>many|NA|TRBJ2-5|TRBV4-3|13
TGCGCCAGCAGCCAAGGAAACATGGAGACCCAGTACTTC
CASSQGNMETQYF
>few|TRBD2|TRBJ2-7|TRBV15|18
TGTGCCACCAGCAGTACGAGGACTAGCGGTCTGGGTACCTACGAGCAGTACTTC
CATSSTRTSGLGTYEQYF
>NA|TRBD2|TRBJ2-7|TRBV4-3|15
TGCGCCAGCAGCCAAGATAAAGGGAGGGGCTACGAGCAGTACTTC
CASSQDKGRGYEQYF
>NA|TRBD1|TRBJ2-5|TRBV4-1|17
TGCGCCAGCAGCCAAGACTGGACAGGGGGCTTAAGAGAGACCCAGTACTTC
CASSQDWTGGLRETQYF
>few|TRBD2|TRBJ2-5|TRBV5-1|16
TGCGCCAGCAGCTTGACTAGCGGGGGGGCCACAGAGACCCAGTACTTC
CASSLTSGGATETQYF
>NA|NA|TRBJ2-5|TRBV11-2|14
TGTGCCAGCAGCTCTTTTATGGGAGAAGAGACCCAGTACTTC
CASSSFMGEETQYF
>NA|NA|TRBJ1-1|TRBV7-6|17
TGTGCCAGCAGCTTAGGACTACGAGAGGGGGGTCGGACTGAAGCTTTCTTT
CASSLGLREGGRTEAFF
>NA|NA|TRBJ1-3|TRBV12-3/TRBV12-4|17
TGTGCCAGCAGTTTAGGGACAGCGCTACTCTCTGGAACCACCATATATTTT
CASSLGTALLSGTTIYF
>many|NA|TRBJ2-7|TRBV29-1|12
TGCAGCGTTGATACAGGGAACTACGAGCAGTACTTC
CSVDTGNYEQYF
>few|NA|TRBJ1-2|TRBV5-1|14
TGCGCCAGCAGCACCACCGCGGACAGCTATGGCTACACCTTC
CASSTTADSYGYTF
>many|NA|TRBJ2-3|TRBV7-6|16
TGTGCCAGCAGCATAAACCCCGCGAGGGTCACAGATACGCAGTATTTT
CASSINPARVTDTQYF
>NA|NA|TRBJ1-1|TRBV24-1|16
TGTGCCACCAGTGATTTCCCCTCGGGTCGGGACACTGAAGCTTTCTTT
CATSDFPSGRDTEAFF
>few|TRBD1|TRBJ1-1|TRBV18|14
TGTGCCAGCTCACTACGACAGGGGCTGTATCAAGCTTTCTTT
CASSLRQGLYQAFF
>few|NA|TRBJ2-1|TRBV24-1|14
TGTGCCACCAGTGATGGGTCTGGGAGCAGTGAGCAGTTCTTC
CATSDGSGSSEQFF
>NA|NA|TRBJ2-1|TRBV7-9|18
TGTGCCAGCAGCTTAGTACTGGCAGGGGAAAGCTCCTACAATGAGCAGTTCTTC
CASSLVLAGESSYNEQFF
>many|TRBD2|TRBJ2-7|TRBV7-9|15
TGTGCCAGCAGCTCCATAGCGGGAGGGCCCGTCGAGCAGTACTTC
CASSSIAGGPVEQYF
>few|TRBD1|TRBJ2-6|TRBV24-1|16
TGTGCCACCAGTGACCCCACAGGGGTTGGGGCCAACGTCCTGACTTTC
CATSDPTGVGANVLTF
>few|NA|TRBJ2-3|TRBV3-1|15
TGTGCCGCCTCACCGGGACCACCTCGGGGAGATACGCAGTATTTT
CAASPGPPRGDTQYF
>NA|NA|TRBJ2-6|TRBV6-5|14
TGTGCCAGCAGTGAGCCCCGCTGGGCCAACGTCCTGACTTTC
CASSEPRWANVLTF
>few|TRBD1|TRBJ2-7|TRBV27|14
TGTGCCAGCAGTTTAAGGACAGGCAACTACGAGCAGTACTTC
CASSLRTGNYEQYF
>NA|TRBD1|TRBJ2-7|TRBV5-7|15
TGTGCCAGCGGAATTCGACAGGGAAGCTCCTACGAGCAGTACTTC
CASGIRQGSSYEQYF
>NA|NA|TRBJ2-7|TRBV7-9|15
TGTGCCAGCAGCTTAACGGGATTAGGCGGTTATGAGCAGTACTTC
CASSLTGLGGYEQYF
>NA|NA|TRBJ2-7|TRBV24-1|14
TGTGCCACCAGTGATTTGTCTACGCAGTCGGGGCAGTACTTC
CATSDLSTQSGQYF
>few|NA|TRBJ2-3|TRBV4-2|17
TGTGCCAGCAGCCAAGATGGGCTAGCGTCTAGCACAGATACGCAGTATTTT
CASSQDGLASSTDTQYF
>NA|NA|TRBJ2-4|TRBV20-1|15
TGCAGTGCTCCGCCCCTGCACCTAATGGAAAACATTCAGTACTTC
CSAPPLHLMENIQYF